The sequence of this T cell receptor beta chain was determined in a study of identical twins. Study observations and caveats: Beta out-of-frame sequences displayed a weaker excess of sharing between twins.

CDR1 is DFQATT and CDR2 is SNEGSKA in the germline V gene (reference sequence). V was shortened by 6 bases and J by 0 bases, with 13 bases between the two germline ends. CDR3 length: 14 residues. TCRdb redid the calling of the 5' RACE reads with MiXCR, one entry per CDR3 protein. The sample lists about 690,000 distinct CDR3 sequences, 20% to 25% seen once, with 4.3% in the top ten. This clonotype was seen a handful of times. Its antigen is currently unknown. The same data also went into a second study, on T cells expressing NK-cell markers. That study adds: Eight donors were sequenced, seven testing HCMV-seropositive and one testing seronegative.

The origin of this receptor is a woman aged 18-29 years in good health. The sequenced sample consisted of PBMCs. This chain uses TRBV20-1 with TRBJ2-3, with a tentative D call TRBD1 (6 bases). CDR3 bases: TGCAGTGCGTTTCAGGGGAGTAGCACAGATACGCAGTATTTT. Protein: CSAFQGSSTDTQYF.